This T cell receptor beta chain appears in the sequencing data of a study of blood T cell repertoires in COVID-19. Study details: Sites in the United States, Italy and Spain provided acute and convalescent COVID-19 samples. PBMCs, B-cell-depleted T cells, or T cells provided the cDNA or gDNA that made up the material.

Per the study methods: Nucleated cell number was recorded as an estimate derived from reference gene primer amplification. The data were produced by immunoSEQ multiplex PCR, yet TCRdb's version contains in-frame clones alone and is incomplete. From that table come the V and J calls and clone size; the DNA was used to work out D and trimming. This sample has roughly 150,000 clones, with 82% found just once. Germline values: CDR1 SNHLY, CDR2 FYNNEI. The V segment lost 9 bases and the J segment 10 bases; nucleotides outside the gene matches: 4. CDR3 length: 12 amino acids. The chain is built from TRBV2 and TRBJ1-6, with 9 nucleotides matching TRBD1. The TCR was taken from a woman older than 75 with active or convalescent COVID-19. Sequencing input: peripheral blood. The CDR3: CASGTGRSPLHF. DNA of the CDR3: TGTGCCAGTGGGACAGGGAGATCACCCCTCCACTTT.